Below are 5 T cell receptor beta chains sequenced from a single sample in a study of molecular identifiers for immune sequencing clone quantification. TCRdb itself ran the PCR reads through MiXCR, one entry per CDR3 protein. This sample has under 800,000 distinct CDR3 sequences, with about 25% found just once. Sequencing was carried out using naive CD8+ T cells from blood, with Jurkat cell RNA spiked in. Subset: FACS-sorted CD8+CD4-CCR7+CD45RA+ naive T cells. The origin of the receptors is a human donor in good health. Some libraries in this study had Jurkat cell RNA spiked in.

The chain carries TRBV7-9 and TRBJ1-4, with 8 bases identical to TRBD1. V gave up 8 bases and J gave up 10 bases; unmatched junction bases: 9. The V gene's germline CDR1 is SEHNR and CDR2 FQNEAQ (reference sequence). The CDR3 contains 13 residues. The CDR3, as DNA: TGTGCCAGCGGCTCCGGACAGGGCGTAAAACTGTTTTTT. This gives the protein CASGSGQGVKLFF.

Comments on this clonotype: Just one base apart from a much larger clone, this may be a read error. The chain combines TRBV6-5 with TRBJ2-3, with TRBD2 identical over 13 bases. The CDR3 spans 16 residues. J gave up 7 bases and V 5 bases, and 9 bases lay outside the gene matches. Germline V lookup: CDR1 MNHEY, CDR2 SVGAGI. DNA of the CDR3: TGTGCCAGCAGTGGGGGACTAGCGGGAAAGAGGCATACGCAGTATTTT. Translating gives CASSGGLAGKRHTQYF.

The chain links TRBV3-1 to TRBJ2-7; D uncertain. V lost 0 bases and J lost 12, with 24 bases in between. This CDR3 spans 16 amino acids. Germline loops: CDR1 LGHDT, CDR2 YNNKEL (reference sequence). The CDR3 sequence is CASSQERAVSSYAPYF. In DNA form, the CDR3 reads TGTGCCAGCAGCCAAGAAAGGGCGGTATCCTCCTACGCGCCGTACTTC.

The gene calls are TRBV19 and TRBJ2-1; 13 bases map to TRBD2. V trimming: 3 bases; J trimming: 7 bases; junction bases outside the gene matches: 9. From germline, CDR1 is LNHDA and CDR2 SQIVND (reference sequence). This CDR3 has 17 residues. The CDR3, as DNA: TGTGCCAGTAGTATGCTTCCACTAGCGGGAGGGGGAAATGAGCAGTTCTTC. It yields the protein CASSMLPLAGGGNEQFF.

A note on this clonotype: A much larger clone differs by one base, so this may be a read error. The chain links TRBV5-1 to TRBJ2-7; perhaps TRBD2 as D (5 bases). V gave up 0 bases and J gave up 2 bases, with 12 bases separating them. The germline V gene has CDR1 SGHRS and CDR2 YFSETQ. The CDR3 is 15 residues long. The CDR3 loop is CASSLVPSWTYEQYF. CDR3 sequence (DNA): TGCGCCAGCAGCTTGGTTCCTAGCTGGACCTACGAGCAGTACTTC.